This T cell receptor (beta chain) was sequenced in a study of T cell responses to AZD1222 COVID-19 vaccine. Clones were read by immunoSEQ multiplex PCR, and TCRdb kept only the in-frame ones, dropping some. The repertoire has 110,000 to 150,000 clones, roughly 93% of them found once; the top ten carry roughly an eighth. This CDR3 is 12 amino acids long. Germline V CDR1 and CDR2: MDHEN, SYDVKM. V shed 8 bases and J shed 2 bases, with 7 bases lying between them. In this sample, this clone turned up once. Its target is not known. Study-level results: Clonal diversity was possibly underestimated, and white British individuals and females predominated among donors. Baseline seropositives among AZD1222 recipients totaled only 5 to 7. Spike-specific TCR repertoires showed rising breadth and depth after two AZD1222 doses. The span of vaccine-associated CD4 TCRs extended across spike, with dominance at 160-218 and 743-854.

The chain joins TRBV28 to TRBJ1-3; D remains unclear. Sequencing used peripheral blood, obtained after recovery from COVID-19. This TCR was recovered from an adult who had recovered from COVID-19. This chain's CDR3 is CASLGTGNTIYF. The DNA for the CDR3 is TGTGCCAGCCTAGGGACTGGAAACACCATATATTTT.